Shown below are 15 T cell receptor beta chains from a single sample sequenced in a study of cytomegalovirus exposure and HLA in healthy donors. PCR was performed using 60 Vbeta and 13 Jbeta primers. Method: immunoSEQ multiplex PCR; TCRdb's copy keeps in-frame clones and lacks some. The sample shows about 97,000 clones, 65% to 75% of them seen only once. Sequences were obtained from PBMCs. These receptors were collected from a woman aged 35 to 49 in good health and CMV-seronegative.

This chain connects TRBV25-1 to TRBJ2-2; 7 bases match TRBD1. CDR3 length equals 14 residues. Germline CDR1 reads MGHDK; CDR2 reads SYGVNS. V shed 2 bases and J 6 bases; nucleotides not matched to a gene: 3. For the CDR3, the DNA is TGTGCCAGCAGTGAAGGACAGGAGTCCGGGGAGCTGTTTTTT. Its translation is CASSEGQESGELFF.

CDR3 DNA: TGCGCCAGCAGCTCGAAGATGGGACTAGCGGGAGAAAACATTCAGTACTTC. It encodes CASSSKMGLAGENIQYF. The rearrangement links TRBV5-1 to TRBJ2-4; TRBD2 agrees at 14 bases. CDR3 length equals 17 residues. From germline, CDR1 is SGHRS and CDR2 YFSETQ. Unmatched junction bases numbered 7, after V lost 3 bases and J lost 5 bases. The full variable domain, with the rest looked up from reference TRBV5-1 and TRBJ2-4, is KAGVTQTPRYLIKTRGQQVTLSCSPISGHRSVSWYQQTPGQGLQFLFEYFSETQRNKGNFPGRFSGRQFSNSRSEMNVSTLELGDSALYLCASSSKMGLAGENIQYFGAGTRLSVL.

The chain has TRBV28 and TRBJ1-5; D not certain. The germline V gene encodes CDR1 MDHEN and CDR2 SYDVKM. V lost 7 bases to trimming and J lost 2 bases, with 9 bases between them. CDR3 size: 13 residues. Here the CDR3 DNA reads TGTGCCAGCAATGAGTCGGGCAATCAGCCCCAGCATTTT. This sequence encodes CASNESGNQPQHF.

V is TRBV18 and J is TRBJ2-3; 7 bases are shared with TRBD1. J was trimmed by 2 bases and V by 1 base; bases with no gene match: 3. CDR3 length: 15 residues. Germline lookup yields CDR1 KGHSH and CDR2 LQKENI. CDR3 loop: CASSPQTGSTDTQYF. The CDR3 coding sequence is TGTGCCAGCTCACCACAGACAGGGTCCACAGATACGCAGTATTTT.

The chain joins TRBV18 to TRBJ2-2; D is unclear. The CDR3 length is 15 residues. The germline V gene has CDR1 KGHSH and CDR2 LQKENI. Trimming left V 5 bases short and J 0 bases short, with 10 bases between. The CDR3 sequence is CASSEITANTGELFF. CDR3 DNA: TGTGCCAGCTCAGAAATTACAGCGAACACCGGGGAGCTGTTTTTT.

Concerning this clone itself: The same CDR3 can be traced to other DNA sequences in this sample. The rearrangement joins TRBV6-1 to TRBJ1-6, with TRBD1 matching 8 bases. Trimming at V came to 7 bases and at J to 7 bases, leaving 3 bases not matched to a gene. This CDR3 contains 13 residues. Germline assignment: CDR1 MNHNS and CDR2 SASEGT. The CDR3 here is CASTGQGNSPLHF. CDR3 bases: TGTGCCAGCACTGGACAGGGAAATTCACCCCTCCACTTT.

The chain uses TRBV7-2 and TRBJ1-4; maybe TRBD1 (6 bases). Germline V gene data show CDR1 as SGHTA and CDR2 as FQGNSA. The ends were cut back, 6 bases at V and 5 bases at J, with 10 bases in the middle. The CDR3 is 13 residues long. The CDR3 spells CASRFTGNEKLFF. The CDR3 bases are TGTGCCAGCAGATTTACAGGGAATGAAAAACTGTTTTTT.

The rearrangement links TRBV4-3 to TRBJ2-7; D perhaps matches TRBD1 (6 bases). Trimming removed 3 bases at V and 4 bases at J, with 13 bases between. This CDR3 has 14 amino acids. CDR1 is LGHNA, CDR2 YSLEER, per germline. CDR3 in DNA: TGCGCCAGCAGCCAGGTCCAGGGGATGTACGAGCAGTACTTC. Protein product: CASSQVQGMYEQYF.

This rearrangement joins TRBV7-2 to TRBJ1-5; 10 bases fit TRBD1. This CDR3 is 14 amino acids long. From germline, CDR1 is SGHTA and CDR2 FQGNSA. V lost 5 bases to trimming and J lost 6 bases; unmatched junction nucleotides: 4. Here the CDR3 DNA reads TGTGCCAGCAGCCCGCGACAGGGGGCTCAGCCCCAGCATTTT. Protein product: CASSPRQGAQPQHF.

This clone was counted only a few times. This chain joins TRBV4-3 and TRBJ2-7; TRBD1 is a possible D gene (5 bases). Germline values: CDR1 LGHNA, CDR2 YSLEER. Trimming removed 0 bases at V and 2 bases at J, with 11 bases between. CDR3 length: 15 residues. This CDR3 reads CASSQEPTAPYEQYF. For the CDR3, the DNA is TGCGCCAGCAGCCAAGAGCCGACAGCCCCCTACGAGCAGTACTTC.

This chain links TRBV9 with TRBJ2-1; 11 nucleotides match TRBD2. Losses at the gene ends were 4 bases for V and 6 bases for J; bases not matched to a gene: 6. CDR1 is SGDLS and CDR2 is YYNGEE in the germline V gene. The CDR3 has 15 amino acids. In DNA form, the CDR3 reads TGTGCCAGCAGCCCCACTAGCGGGAGAGGCAATGAGCAGTTCTTC. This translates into CASSPTSGRGNEQFF.

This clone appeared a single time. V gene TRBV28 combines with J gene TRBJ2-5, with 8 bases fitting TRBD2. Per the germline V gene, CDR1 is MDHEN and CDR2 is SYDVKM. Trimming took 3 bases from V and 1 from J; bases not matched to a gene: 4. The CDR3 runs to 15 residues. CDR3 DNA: TGTGCCAGCAGTTTGGGAGCGGGAGCCCAAGAGACCCAGTACTTC. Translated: CASSLGAGAQETQYF.

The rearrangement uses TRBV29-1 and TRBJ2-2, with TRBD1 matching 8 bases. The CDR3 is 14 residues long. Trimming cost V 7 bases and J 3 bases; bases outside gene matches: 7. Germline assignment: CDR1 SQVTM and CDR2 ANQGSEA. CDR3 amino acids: CSGRTGTDTGELFF. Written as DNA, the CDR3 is TGCAGCGGTCGGACAGGGACGGACACCGGGGAGCTGTTTTTT.

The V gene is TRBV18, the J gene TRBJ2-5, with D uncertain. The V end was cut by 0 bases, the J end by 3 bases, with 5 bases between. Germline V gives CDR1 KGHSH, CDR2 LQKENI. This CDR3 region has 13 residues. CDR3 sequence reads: CASSPPLKETQYF. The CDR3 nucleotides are TGTGCCAGCTCACCACCGTTAAAAGAGACCCAGTACTTC.

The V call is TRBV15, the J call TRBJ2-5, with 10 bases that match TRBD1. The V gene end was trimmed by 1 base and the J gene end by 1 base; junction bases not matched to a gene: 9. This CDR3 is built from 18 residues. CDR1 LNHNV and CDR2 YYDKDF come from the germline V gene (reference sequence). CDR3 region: CATSRAISGQGRQETQYF. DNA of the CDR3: TGTGCCACCAGCAGAGCCATATCGGGACAGGGGCGCCAAGAGACCCAGTACTTC.